The clone carrying this T cell receptor (beta chain) was detected ten times or more. RNA transcripts served as the template for amplifying TCR beta CDR3 regions. First-round RT-PCR with HTBI primers amplified the TCR CDR3 region. Using its own MiXCR run on the multiplex PCR reads, TCRdb lists one record per CDR3 protein. The sample lists roughly 720,000 distinct CDR3 sequences; around 15% were seen once. The CDR3 sequence is 16 residues long. The ends were cut back, 5 bases at V and 0 bases at J, with 14 bases in the middle. The germline CDR1 and CDR2 sequences are SEHNR and FQNEAQ (reference sequence). This entry is derived from a study of T cells in Graves' hyperthyroidism and ophthalmopathy.

The receptor's source is a man between 50 and 59 years old with Graves' hyperthyroidism. This rearrangement joins TRBV7-9 to TRBJ1-5; D call uncertain. The sample consisted of blood. In nucleotides, the CDR3 is TGTGCCAGCAGCGCCCCGACGTGGCGTAGCAATCAGCCCCAGCATTTT. This encodes CASSAPTWRSNQPQHF.